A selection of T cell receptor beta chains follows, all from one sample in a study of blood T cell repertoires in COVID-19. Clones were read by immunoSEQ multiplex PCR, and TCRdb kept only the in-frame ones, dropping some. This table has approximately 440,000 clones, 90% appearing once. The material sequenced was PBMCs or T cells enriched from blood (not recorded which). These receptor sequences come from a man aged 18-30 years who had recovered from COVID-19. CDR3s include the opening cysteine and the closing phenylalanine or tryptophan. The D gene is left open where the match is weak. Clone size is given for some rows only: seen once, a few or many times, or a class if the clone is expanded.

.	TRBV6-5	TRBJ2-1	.	CASLIAAASYNEQFF	TGTGCCAGCCTAATAGCGGCCGCTTCCTACAATGAGCAGTTCTTC
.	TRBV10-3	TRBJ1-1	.	CAITARRQGMNTEAFF	TGTGCCATCACGGCCCGGCGCCAGGGTATGAACACTGAAGCTTTCTTT
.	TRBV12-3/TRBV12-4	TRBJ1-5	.	CASSFTTNQPQHF	TGTGCCAGCAGTTTCACGACTAATCAGCCCCAGCATTTT
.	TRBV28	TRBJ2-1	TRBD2	CASSLIAGGGFSEQFF	TGTGCCAGCAGTTTAATAGCGGGAGGGGGGTTCAGTGAGCAGTTCTTC
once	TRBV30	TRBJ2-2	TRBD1	CAWRVTGDTGELFF	TGTGCCTGGAGGGTGACAGGGGACACCGGGGAGCTGTTTTTT
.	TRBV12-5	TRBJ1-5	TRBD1	CASGLARQGDQPQHF	TGTGCTAGTGGTTTGGCGAGACAGGGGGATCAGCCCCAGCATTTT
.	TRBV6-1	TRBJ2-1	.	CASSVFGLAPYNEQFF	TGTGCCAGCAGTGTGTTTGGTTTGGCCCCCTACAATGAGCAGTTCTTC
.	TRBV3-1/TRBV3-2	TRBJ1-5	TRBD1	CASSQIRHGTDYQPQHF	TGTGCCAGCAGCCAAATCCGCCACGGGACAGACTATCAGCCCCAGCATTTT
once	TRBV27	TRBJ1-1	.	CASSLSGGVSTEAFF	TGTGCCAGCAGTTTATCAGGCGGGGTTAGCACTGAAGCTTTCTTT
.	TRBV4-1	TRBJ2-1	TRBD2	CASSQARTSGTHEQFF	TGCGCCAGCAGCCAAGCAAGAACTAGCGGGACGCATGAGCAGTTCTTC
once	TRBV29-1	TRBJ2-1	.	CSVVRFANEQFF	TGCAGCGTTGTGCGGTTCGCCAATGAGCAGTTCTTC
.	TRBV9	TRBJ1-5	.	CASSVDGANQPQHF	TGTGCCAGCAGCGTAGACGGAGCAAATCAGCCCCAGCATTTT
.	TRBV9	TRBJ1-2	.	CASSVHTNNNYGYTF	TGTGCCAGCAGCGTACATACGAACAATAACTATGGCTACACCTTC
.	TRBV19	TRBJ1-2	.	CASSMMGDYGYTF	TGTGCCAGTAGTATGATGGGCGACTATGGCTACACCTTC
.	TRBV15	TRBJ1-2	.	CATSRDWTDGYTF	TGTGCCACCAGCAGAGATTGGACAGATGGCTACACCTTC
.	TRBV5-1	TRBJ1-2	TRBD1	CASSRGQLDNYGYTF	TGCGCCAGCAGCAGGGGACAGCTAGATAACTATGGCTACACCTTC
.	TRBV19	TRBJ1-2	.	CASSIYTGDNYGYTF	TGTGCCAGTAGTATTTATACAGGCGATAACTATGGCTACACCTTC
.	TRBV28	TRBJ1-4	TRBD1	CASRWGTGFEKLFF	TGTGCCAGCAGGTGGGGGACAGGGTTTGAAAAACTGTTTTTT
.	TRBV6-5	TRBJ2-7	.	CASSYSTGGPYEQYF	TGTGCCAGCAGTTACTCGACTGGCGGGCCCTACGAGCAGTACTTC
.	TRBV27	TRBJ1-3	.	CASQTAFSGNTIYF	TGTGCCTCCCAAACAGCTTTCTCTGGAAACACCATATATTTT
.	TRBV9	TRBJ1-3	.	CASSQLGHSNSGNTIYF	TGTGCCAGCAGCCAACTGGGGCACTCAAACTCTGGAAACACCATATATTTT
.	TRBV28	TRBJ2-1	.	CASSAPGNYNEQFF	TGTGCCAGCAGTGCACCGGGTAACTACAATGAGCAGTTCTTC
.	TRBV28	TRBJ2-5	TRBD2	CASSPGRELETQYF	TGTGCCAGCAGTCCAGGGCGGGAGCTAGAGACCCAGTACTTC
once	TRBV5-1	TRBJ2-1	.	CASSLLDWMDEQFF	TGCGCCAGCAGCTTACTAGATTGGATGGATGAGCAGTTCTTC
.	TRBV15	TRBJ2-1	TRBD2	CATSRGRGLDNEQFF	TGTGCCACCAGCAGAGGGCGGGGGTTGGACAATGAGCAGTTCTTC
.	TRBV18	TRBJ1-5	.	CASSPTTGMMAQHF	TGTGCCAGCTCACCCACGACGGGTATGATGGCCCAGCATTTT
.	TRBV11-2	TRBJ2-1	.	CASSLSGTPLREQFF	TGTGCCAGCAGCTTGTCCGGGACTCCCCTTCGAGAGCAGTTCTTC
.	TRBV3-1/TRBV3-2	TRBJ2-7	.	CASSQLAGYEQYF	TGTGCCAGCAGCCAACTGGCGGGTTACGAGCAGTACTTC
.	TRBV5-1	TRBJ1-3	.	CASSLTAPGAGNTIYF	TGCGCCAGCAGCTTAACAGCTCCCGGGGCTGGAAACACCATATATTTT
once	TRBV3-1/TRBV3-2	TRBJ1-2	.	CASSQSQGSYTF	TGTGCCAGCAGCCAAAGTCAGGGGAGCTACACCTTC
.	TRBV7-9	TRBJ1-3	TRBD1	CASSPGQGMGNTIYF	TGTGCCAGCAGTCCGGGACAGGGGATGGGAAACACCATATATTTT